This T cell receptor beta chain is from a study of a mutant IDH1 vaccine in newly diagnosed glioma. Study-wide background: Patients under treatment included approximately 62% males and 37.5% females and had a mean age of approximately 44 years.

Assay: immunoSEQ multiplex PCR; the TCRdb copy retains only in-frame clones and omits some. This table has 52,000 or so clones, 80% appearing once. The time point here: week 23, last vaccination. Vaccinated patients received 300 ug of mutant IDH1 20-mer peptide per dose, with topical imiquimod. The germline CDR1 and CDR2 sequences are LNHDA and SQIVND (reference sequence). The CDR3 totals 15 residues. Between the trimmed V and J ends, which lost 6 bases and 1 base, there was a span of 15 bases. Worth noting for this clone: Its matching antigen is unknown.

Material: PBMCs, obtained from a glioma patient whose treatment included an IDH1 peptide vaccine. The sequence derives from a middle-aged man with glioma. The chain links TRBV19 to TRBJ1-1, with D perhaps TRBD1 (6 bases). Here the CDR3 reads CASSESGTRNTEAFF. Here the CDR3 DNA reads TGTGCCAGTAGCGAATCGGGGACACGGAACACTGAAGCTTTCTTT.